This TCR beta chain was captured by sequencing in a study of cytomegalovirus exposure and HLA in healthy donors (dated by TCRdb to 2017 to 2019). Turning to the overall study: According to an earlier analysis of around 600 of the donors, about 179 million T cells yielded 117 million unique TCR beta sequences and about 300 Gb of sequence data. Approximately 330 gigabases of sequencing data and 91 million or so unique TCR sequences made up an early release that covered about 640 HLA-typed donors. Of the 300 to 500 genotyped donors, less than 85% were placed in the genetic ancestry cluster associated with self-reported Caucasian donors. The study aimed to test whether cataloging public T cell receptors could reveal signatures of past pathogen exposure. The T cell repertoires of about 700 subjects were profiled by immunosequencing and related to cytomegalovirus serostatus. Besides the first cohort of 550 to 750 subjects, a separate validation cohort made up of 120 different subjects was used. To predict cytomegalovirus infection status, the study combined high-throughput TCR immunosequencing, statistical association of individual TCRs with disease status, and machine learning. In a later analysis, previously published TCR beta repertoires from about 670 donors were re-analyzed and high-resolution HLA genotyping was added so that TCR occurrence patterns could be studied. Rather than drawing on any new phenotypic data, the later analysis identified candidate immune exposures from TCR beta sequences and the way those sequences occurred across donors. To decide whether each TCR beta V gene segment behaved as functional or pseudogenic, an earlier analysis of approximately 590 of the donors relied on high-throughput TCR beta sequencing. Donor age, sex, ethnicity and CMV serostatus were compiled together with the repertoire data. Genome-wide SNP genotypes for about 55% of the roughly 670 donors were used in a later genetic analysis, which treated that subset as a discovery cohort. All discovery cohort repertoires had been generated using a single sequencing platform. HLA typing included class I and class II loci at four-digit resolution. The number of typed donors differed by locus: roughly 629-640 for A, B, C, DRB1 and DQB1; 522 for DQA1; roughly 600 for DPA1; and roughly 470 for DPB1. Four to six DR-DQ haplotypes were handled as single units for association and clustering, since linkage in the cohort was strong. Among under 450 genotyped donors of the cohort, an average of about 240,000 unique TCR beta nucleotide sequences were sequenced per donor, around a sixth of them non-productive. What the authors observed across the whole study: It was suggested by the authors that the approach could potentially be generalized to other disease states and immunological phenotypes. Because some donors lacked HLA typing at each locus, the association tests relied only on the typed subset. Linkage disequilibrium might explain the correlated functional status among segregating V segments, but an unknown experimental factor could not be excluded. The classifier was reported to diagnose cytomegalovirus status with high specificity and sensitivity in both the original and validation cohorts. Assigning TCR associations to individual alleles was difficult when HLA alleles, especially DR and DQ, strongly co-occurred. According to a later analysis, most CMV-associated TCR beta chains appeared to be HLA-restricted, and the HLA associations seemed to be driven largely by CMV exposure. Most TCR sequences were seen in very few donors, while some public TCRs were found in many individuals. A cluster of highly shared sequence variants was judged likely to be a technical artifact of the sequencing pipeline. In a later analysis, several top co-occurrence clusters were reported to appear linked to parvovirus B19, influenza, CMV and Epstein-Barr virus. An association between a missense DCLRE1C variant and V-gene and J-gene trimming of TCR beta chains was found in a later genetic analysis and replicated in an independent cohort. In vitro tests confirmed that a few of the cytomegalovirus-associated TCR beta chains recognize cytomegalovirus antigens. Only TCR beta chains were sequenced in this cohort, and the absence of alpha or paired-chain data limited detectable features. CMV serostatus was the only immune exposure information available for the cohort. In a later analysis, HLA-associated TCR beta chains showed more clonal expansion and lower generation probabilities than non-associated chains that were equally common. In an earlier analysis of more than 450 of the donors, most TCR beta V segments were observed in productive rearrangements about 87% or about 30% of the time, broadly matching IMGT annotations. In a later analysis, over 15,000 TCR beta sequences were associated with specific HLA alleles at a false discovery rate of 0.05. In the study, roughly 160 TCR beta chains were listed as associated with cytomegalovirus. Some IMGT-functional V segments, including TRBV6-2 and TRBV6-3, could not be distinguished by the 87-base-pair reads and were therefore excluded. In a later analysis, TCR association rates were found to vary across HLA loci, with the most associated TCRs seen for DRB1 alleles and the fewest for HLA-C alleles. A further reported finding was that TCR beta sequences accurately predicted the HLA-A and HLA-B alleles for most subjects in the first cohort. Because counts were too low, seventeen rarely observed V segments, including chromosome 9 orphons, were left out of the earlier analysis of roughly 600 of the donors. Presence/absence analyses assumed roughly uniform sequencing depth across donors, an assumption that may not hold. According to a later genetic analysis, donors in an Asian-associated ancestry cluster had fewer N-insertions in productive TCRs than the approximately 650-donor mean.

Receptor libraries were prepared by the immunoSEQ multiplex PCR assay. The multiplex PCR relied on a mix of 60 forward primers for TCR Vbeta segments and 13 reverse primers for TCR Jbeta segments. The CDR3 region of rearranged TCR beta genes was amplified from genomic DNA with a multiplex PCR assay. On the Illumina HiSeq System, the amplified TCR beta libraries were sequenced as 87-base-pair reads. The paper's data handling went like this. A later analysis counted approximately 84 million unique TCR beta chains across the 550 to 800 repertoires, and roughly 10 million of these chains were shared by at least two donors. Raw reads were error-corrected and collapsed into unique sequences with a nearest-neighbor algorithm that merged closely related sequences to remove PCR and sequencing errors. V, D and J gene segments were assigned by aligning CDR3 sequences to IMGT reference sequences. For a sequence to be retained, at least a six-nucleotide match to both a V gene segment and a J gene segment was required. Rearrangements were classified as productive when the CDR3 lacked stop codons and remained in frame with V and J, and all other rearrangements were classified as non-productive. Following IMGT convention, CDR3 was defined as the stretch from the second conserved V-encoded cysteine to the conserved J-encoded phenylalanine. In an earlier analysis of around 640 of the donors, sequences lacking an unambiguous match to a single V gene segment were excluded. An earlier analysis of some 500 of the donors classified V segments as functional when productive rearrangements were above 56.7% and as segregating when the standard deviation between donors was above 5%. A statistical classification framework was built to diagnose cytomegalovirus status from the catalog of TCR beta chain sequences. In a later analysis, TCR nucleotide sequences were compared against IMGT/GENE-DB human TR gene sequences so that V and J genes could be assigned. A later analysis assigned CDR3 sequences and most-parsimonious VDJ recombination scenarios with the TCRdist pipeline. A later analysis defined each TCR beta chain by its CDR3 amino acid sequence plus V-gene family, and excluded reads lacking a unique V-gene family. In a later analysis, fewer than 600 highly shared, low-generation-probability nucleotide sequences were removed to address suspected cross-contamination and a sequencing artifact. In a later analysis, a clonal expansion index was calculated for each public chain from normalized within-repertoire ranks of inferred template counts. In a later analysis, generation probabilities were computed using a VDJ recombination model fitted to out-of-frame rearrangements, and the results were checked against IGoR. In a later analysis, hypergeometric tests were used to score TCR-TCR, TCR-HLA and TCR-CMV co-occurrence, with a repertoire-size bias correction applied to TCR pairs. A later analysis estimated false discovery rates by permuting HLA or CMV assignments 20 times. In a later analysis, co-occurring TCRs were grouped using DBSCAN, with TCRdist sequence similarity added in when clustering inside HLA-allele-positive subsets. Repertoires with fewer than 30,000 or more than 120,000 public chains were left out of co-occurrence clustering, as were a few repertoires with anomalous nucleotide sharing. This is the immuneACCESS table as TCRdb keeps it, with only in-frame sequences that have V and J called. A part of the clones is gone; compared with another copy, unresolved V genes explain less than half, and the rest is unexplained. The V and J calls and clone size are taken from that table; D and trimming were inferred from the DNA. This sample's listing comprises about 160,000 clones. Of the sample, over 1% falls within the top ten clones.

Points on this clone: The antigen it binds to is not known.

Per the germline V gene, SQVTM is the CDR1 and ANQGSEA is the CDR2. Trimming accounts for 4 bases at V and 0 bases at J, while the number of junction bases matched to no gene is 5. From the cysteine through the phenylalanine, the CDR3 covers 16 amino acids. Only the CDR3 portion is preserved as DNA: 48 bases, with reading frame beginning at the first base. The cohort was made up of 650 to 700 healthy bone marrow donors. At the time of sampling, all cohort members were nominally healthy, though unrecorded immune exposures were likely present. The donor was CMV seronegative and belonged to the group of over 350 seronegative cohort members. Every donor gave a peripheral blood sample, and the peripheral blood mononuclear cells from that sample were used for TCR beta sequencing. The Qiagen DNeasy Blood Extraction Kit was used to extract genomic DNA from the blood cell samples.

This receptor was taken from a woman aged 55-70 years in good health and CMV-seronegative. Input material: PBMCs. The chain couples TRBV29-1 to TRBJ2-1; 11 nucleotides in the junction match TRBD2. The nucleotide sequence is TGCAGCGTTGGACTAGCGGGACCGAGCTCCTACAATGAGCAGTTCTTC. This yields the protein CSVGLAGPSSYNEQFF.